These 25 T cell receptor beta chains were all obtained from the same sample, sequenced in a study of cytomegalovirus exposure and HLA in healthy donors. PCR used 60 Vbeta primers and 13 Jbeta primers. Sequenced by immunoSEQ multiplex PCR; TCRdb stores in-frame clones only, minus some. The table includes 200,000 or so clones, around 87% detected once. The sequenced sample was PBMCs. The source of these receptors is a man younger than 45 in good health and CMV-seronegative.

The V gene is TRBV7-9, the J gene TRBJ1-4; D is uncertain. Trimming removed 6 bases at V and 4 bases at J, with 6 bases between. CDR3 length equals 12 residues. Germline lookup yields CDR1 SEHNR and CDR2 FQNEAQ (reference sequence). CDR3: CASSGLNEKLFF. The CDR3 DNA follows: TGTGCCAGCAGTGGGCTTAATGAAAAACTGTTTTTT.

V and J are TRBV6-1 and TRBJ2-1, with TRBD2 matching over 9 bases. The CDR3 sequence is 14 residues long. V was pared by 2 bases and J by 8 bases, with 4 bases of the junction left unmatched. Per germline, CDR1 MNHNS and CDR2 SASEGT. The CDR3 here is CASSESGLAHEQFF. The CDR3 nucleotides are TGTGCCAGCAGTGAATCGGGACTAGCCCATGAGCAGTTCTTC.

Comments on this clone: An end of the junction differs from the germline gene, which may be a read error. The V gene is TRBV4-2, the J gene TRBJ1-5, with D maybe TRBD1 (5 bases). Germline CDR1 is LGHNA and CDR2 is YNFKEQ. The CDR3 spans 15 residues. The CDR3 here is CVSSQDLDSYQPQHF. DNA of the CDR3: TGTGTCAGCAGCCAAGATCTTGACAGTTATCAGCCCCAGCATTTT.

This sequence joins TRBV9 and TRBJ2-3, with a weak D call TRBD2 (6 bases). V dropped 0 bases and J dropped 0 bases, with 14 bases sitting between them. The germline V gene has CDR1 SGDLS and CDR2 YYNGEE. There are 17 residues in the CDR3. DNA of the CDR3: TGTGCCAGCAGCGTAGAAGGTTCGGGGGTTAGCACAGATACGCAGTATTTT. This sequence encodes CASSVEGSGVSTDTQYF.

The V and J genes are TRBV6-5 and TRBJ1-1; 10 bases agree with TRBD1. The ends lost 4 bases at V and 4 bases at J; junction bases unmatched: 6. Germline-derived CDR1 and CDR2 are MNHEY and SVGAGI. There are 15 residues in the CDR3. CDR3 coding DNA: TGTGCCAGCAGTTTGACAGGGGGCGGCGGCACTGAAGCTTTCTTT. Its translation is CASSLTGGGGTEAFF.

V usage is TRBV6-1 and J usage is TRBJ1-3; maybe TRBD1 (6 bases). The CDR3 consists of 15 residues. Trimming cost V 9 bases and J 0 bases, with 15 bases left between them. Per germline, CDR1 MNHNS and CDR2 SASEGT. The CDR3 DNA sequence: TGTGCCAGTGGACGACAGGCGAACTCTGGAAACACCATATATTTT. As protein: CASGRQANSGNTIYF.

Worth noting for this clone: The junction does not match germline at one end; this may be a read error. The chain couples TRBV7-9 to TRBJ2-3; D might be TRBD2 (5 bases). CDR1 is SEHNR and CDR2 is FQNEAQ in the germline V gene (reference sequence). The CDR3 length is 12 residues. The DNA of the CDR3 is TGTTCCAGCAGCCCGGGAAGAGATACGCAGTATTTT. Translation gives CSSSPGRDTQYF.

The rearrangement uses TRBV19 and TRBJ2-2; D is perhaps TRBD2 (5 bases). Germline V gene sequence: CDR1 LNHDA, CDR2 SQIVND (reference sequence). The CDR3 has 15 residues. V was trimmed by 8 bases and J by 4 bases, leaving 17 bases between them. The CDR3 coding sequence is TGTGCCAGTTCCTCCCGGGGATCGGGCACCGGGGAGCTGTTTTTT. It encodes CASSSRGSGTGELFF.

The chain carries TRBV5-1 and TRBJ1-1; no clear D. Between the trimmed V and J ends, which lost 4 bases and 1 base, there was a span of 17 bases. Germline V lookup: CDR1 SGHRS, CDR2 YFSETQ. This CDR3 is 16 amino acids long. CDR3 sequence (DNA): TGCGCCAGCAGCCACCAGATAATGAACCGGAACACTGAAGCTTTCTTT. It encodes CASSHQIMNRNTEAFF.

The genes are TRBV9 and TRBJ2-3; D possibly corresponds to TRBD1 (6 bases). This CDR3 spans 14 amino acids. Germline-derived CDR1 and CDR2 are SGDLS and YYNGEE. Deletions cut 2 bases from V and 3 bases from J, with 10 bases between. The CDR3 sequence is CASSVGQNTDTQYF. The CDR3 nucleotides read TGTGCCAGCAGCGTGGGACAAAATACAGATACGCAGTATTTT. Full variable domain (rest looked up from reference TRBV9 and TRBJ2-3): DSGVTQTPKHLITATGQRVTLRCSPRSGDLSVYWYQQSLDQGLQFLIQYYNGEERAKGNILERFSAQQFPDLHSELNLSSLELGDSALYFCASSVGQNTDTQYFGPGTRLTVL.

This sequence joins TRBV11-3 and TRBJ2-7; TRBD2 matches at 7 bases. J gave up 2 bases and V 3 bases, and 1 base lay outside the gene matches. The germline V gene has CDR1 SGHNT and CDR2 YENEEA. This CDR3 comprises 13 residues. The CDR3 is CASSLGRAYEQYF. DNA for the CDR3: TGTGCCAGCAGCTTGGGGAGGGCCTACGAGCAGTACTTC.

This clone was seen only a few times. The genes are TRBV4-1 and TRBJ1-5; TRBD1 might be the D (5 bases). In germline, CDR1 is MGHRA, CDR2 YSYEKL. The V gene lost 4 bases and the J gene lost 6 bases, with 16 bases spanning the gap. This CDR3 is built from 15 residues. The CDR3 nucleotides are TGCGCCAGCAGCCCGTCGGGGGGGAGGCTTCAGCCCCAGCATTTT. Translating it yields CASSPSGGRLQPQHF.

This chain uses TRBV2 with TRBJ2-1; D is possibly TRBD2 (6 bases). This CDR3 has 16 residues. The germline V gene encodes CDR1 SNHLY and CDR2 FYNNEI. Between the trimmed V and J ends, which lost 6 bases and 8 bases, there was a span of 23 bases. The chain's CDR3 is CASSPPFGRGKDEQFF. As DNA, the CDR3 is TGTGCCAGCAGCCCTCCCTTCGGACGGGGGAAGGATGAGCAGTTCTTC.

The chain combines TRBV19 with TRBJ2-3; 12 bases fit TRBD1. CDR1 is LNHDA and CDR2 is SQIVND in the germline V gene (reference sequence). Germline trimming cut 8 bases from V and 4 bases from J; bases unmatched to any gene: 19. The CDR3 runs 19 residues. The CDR3 DNA follows: TGTGCCAGTCGGGGGTTCGGGACAGGGGGCACGGGGTGGGCAGATACGCAGTATTTT. Its translation: CASRGFGTGGTGWADTQYF. Using reference TRBV19 and TRBJ2-3 for the parts outside the CDR3, the full variable domain is DGGITQSPKYLFRKEGQNVTLSCEQNLNHDAMYWYRQDPGQGLRLIYYSQIVNDFQKGDIAEGYSVSREKKESFPLTVTSAQKNPTAFYLCASRGFGTGGTGWADTQYFGPGTRLTVL.

The chain links TRBV6-5 to TRBJ2-7; TRBD1 matches 8 bases. The V and J ends lost 6 bases and 6 bases, in that order; junction bases with no gene match: 7. The germline gives CDR1 MNHEY, CDR2 SVGAGI. The CDR3 has 13 residues. CDR3 bases: TGTGCCAGCAGACCCTACAGGGGGTCCGAGCAGTACTTC. Translation: CASRPYRGSEQYF.

The chain carries TRBV28 and TRBJ2-2, with D hard to call. Germline V CDR1 and CDR2: MDHEN, SYDVKM. Trimming left V 6 bases short and J 5 bases short, with 16 bases between. The CDR3 loop spans 15 amino acids. CDR3 region: CASRRHRPPTGELFF. DNA of the CDR3: TGTGCCAGCAGAAGACATCGGCCCCCGACCGGGGAGCTGTTTTTT.

This rearrangement joins TRBV7-6 to TRBJ1-2, with D maybe TRBD1 (5 bases). Trimming shortened V by 1 base and J by 7 bases, and 13 bases separated the two germline ends. Per the germline V gene, CDR1 is SGHVS and CDR2 is FNYEAQ. This CDR3 contains 14 residues. The chain's CDR3 is CASSLGAQGSGYTF. DNA for the CDR3: TGTGCCAGCAGCTTAGGTGCTCAGGGCTCTGGCTACACCTTC.

The rearrangement links TRBV7-2 to TRBJ2-7, with 8 nucleotides matching TRBD1. This CDR3 is 15 amino acids long. The J segment lost 4 bases and the V segment lost 1 base, leaving 6 bases of the junction unmatched. Germline V gene data show CDR1 as SGHTA and CDR2 as FQGNSA. This CDR3 reads CASSLGGQDKYEQYF. The CDR3 coding sequence is TGTGCCAGCAGCTTAGGGGGACAGGATAAATACGAGCAGTACTTC. Full variable domain (outside the CDR3, taken from reference TRBV7-2 and TRBJ2-7): GAGVSQSPSNKVTEKGKDVELRCDPISGHTALYWYRQSLGQGLEFLIYFQGNSAPDKSGLPSDRFSAERTGGSVSTLTIQRTQQEDSAVYLCASSLGGQDKYEQYFGPGTRLTVT.

The genes are TRBV9 and TRBJ2-1, with a weak D call TRBD2 (6 bases). From germline, CDR1 is SGDLS and CDR2 YYNGEE. V lost 3 bases to trimming and J lost 9 bases, with 13 bases between them. The CDR3 has 13 residues. In nucleotides, the CDR3 is TGTGCCAGCAGCGCCTTCCACGGGGGTGAGCAGTTCTTC. Its translation: CASSAFHGGEQFF.

This clone was counted a few times. The rearrangement uses TRBV7-2 and TRBJ2-7; a weak D match, TRBD1 (6 bases). The germline V and J ends were trimmed by 5 bases and 0 bases, with 14 bases remaining between them. Germline V CDR1 and CDR2: SGHTA, FQGNSA. CDR3 length equals 15 residues. CDR3 sequence reads: CASSLWGLDSYEQYF. Here the CDR3 DNA reads TGTGCCAGCAGCCTTTGGGGGCTAGACTCCTACGAGCAGTACTTC.

V gene TRBV6-5 combines with J gene TRBJ2-7; possible D gene TRBD2, 5 bases. Germline CDR1 MNHEY, CDR2 SVGAGI. V lost 2 bases, J lost 2 bases, and 10 bases lay in between. The CDR3 extends over 14 amino acids. CDR3 region: CASSYREQAYEQYF. DNA of the CDR3: TGTGCCAGCAGTTACAGGGAGCAAGCCTACGAGCAGTACTTC.

This sequence joins TRBV28 and TRBJ1-4; D not certain. Trimming removed 8 bases at V and 5 bases at J, with 9 bases between. The CDR3 length is 12 residues. Germline V gene lookup returns CDR1 MDHEN and CDR2 SYDVKM. CDR3: CASVGWNEKLFF. The DNA of the CDR3 is TGTGCCAGCGTCGGTTGGAATGAAAAACTGTTTTTT. The full variable domain, its missing parts supplied by reference TRBV28 and TRBJ1-4, is DVKVTQSSRYLVKRTGEKVFLECVQDMDHENMFWYRQDPGLGLRLIYFSYDVKMKEKGDIPEGYSVSREKKERFSLILESASTNQTSMYLCASVGWNEKLFFGSGTQLSVL.

Only a few counts were recorded for this clone. The rearrangement links TRBV2 to TRBJ2-3; D might be TRBD1 (6 bases). The CDR3 consists of 13 residues. Trimming took off 6 bases at V and 5 bases at J, with 12 bases between the two ends. The germline CDR1 and CDR2 sequences are SNHLY and FYNNEI. Here the CDR3 reads CASSYRAEDTQYF. In DNA form, the CDR3 reads TGTGCCAGCAGCTACAGGGCGGAAGATACGCAGTATTTT.

The chain couples TRBV5-6 to TRBJ2-7; D is unclear. This CDR3 is 12 amino acids long. V lost 5 bases and J 0 bases, leaving 6 bases between the germline ends. Germline values: CDR1 SGHDT, CDR2 YYEEEE. The CDR3 coding sequence is TGTGCCAGCAGTTCCAGCTCCTACGAGCAGTACTTC. Protein sequence: CASSSSSYEQYF.

This chain uses TRBV7-6 with TRBJ2-3; 8 nucleotides align to TRBD2. Per the germline V gene, CDR1 is SGHVS and CDR2 is FNYEAQ. The CDR3 has 15 residues. Trimming removed 4 bases from V and 2 bases from J; junction bases left unmatched: 5. The CDR3 region is CASSSQTSATDTQYF. The DNA for the CDR3 is TGTGCCAGCAGCTCCCAGACTAGCGCCACAGATACGCAGTATTTT.